This T cell receptor beta chain stems from a study of siplizumab effects on memory and regulatory T cells (dated by TCRdb to 2018 to 2020). Regarding the complete study: The effect of the anti-CD2 antibody siplizumab on alloreactive T-cell subsets was examined in allogeneic mixed lymphocyte reactions constructed from human PBMCs. The research as a whole found: Siplizumab significantly reduced the cumulative frequency of alloreactive sequences traceable to unstimulated CD4+ memory T cells. Roughly 75-97% of proliferating CD4+ or CD8+ clones could not be assigned a naive or memory phenotype. Unstimulated naive T cells appeared more diverse than memory T cells, and naive cells seemed to contribute substantially to the alloresponse. Because sequences below about 10^-5 frequency were poorly captured, only a minor fraction of alloreactive clones could be mapped to unstimulated subsets. No functional confirmation was obtained for the suppressive function of proliferating Tregs from siplizumab cultures. Among mappable alloreactive CD4+ clones, the Treg-derived fraction averaged around 70% with siplizumab versus about 27% in control reactions.

Libraries were built with the immunoSEQ multiplex PCR assay. Each sample had roughly 90,000 TCR templates assayed by the deep sequencing platform. Genomic DNA extracted from sorted T cells was used for TCRbeta CDR3 sequencing. Per the source publication's procedure: The R programming language was used for the clonal analysis of the TCRbeta CDR3 data. Alloreactive CD4+ and CD8+ clones were defined by comparing unstimulated samples with post-reaction CFSE-low samples. By matching sequences to the repertoires of sorted unstimulated Treg and non-Treg cells, each alloreactive CD4+ clone was assigned a regulatory or non-regulatory origin. As stored in TCRdb, this immuneACCESS dataset retains in-frame rearrangements with V and J assigned. A fraction of the clones does not appear; measured against another copy, unresolved V genes explain less than half of the discrepancy, and the remainder lacks a known reason. For V, J and clone size, that table is used; D and trimming come from the DNA. This sample gives around 26,000 clones in total; 70% to 85% of them show up just once. Of the sample, more than 20% is held by the ten largest clones.

For this clone: This receptor's antigen is unknown. Base qualities are not at hand, and no much larger clone is one base apart.

Spanning cysteine to phenylalanine, the CDR3 consists of 14 amino acids. The DNA shown is the 42-base CDR3, in frame from base 1. V trim: 5 bases; J trim: 7 bases; unmatched bases: 4. The germline V gene specifies KGHSH as CDR1 and LQKENI as CDR2. In addition, sequencing in three donor pairs included unstimulated CD8+ effector memory subsets alongside CD4+ naive, CD8+ naive, CD8+ TEMRA and CD4+ memory subsets. Sorted unstimulated T cells and proliferating T cells recovered from mixed lymphocyte reactions were subjected to TCRbeta CDR3 sequencing. Fresh whole blood from some ten HLA-typed healthy donors was used as the source from which PBMCs were isolated.

The chain couples TRBV18 to TRBJ1-4; the junction holds 10 bases that match TRBD1. Sample: memory CD4+ T cells sorted from blood. Sample cell subset or site, as interpreted from the label and publication: unstimulated CD4+ memory T cells. The source is a human donor in good health. The sequenced DNA is TGTGCCAGCTCAGCAGACAGGGGGCTTGAAAAACTGTTTTTT. It is translated as CASSADRGLEKLFF.